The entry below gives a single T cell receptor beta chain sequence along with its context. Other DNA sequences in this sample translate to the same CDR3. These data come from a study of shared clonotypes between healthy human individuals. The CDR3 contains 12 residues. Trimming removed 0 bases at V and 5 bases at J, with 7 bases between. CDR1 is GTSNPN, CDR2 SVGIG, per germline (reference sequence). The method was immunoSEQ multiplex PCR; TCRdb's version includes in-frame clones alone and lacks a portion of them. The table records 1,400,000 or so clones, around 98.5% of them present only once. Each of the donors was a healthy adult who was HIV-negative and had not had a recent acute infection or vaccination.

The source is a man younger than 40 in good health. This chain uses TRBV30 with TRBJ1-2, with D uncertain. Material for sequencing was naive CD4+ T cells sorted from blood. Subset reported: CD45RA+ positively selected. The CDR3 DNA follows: TGTGCCTGGAGTGTAGGTGGTTATGGCTACACCTTC. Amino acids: CAWSVGGYGYTF.